The source of this T cell receptor (beta chain) is a study of shared clonotypes between healthy human individuals. Study details: The donor group consisted of a couple of women and a few men, aged 18 to 49. Researchers assigned three CD4 naive, three CD4 memory, two CD8 naive and one CD8 memory plate to each donor.

V was pared by 4 bases and J by 0 bases, with 16 bases between. CDR1 is SGHRS, CDR2 YFSETQ, per germline. CDR3 length equals 16 residues. Original methodology: Filtering was not the same, since immunoSEQ gave junction-only sequences without quality scores. Produced via immunoSEQ multiplex PCR; TCRdb's table is partial and in-frame only. D and trimming were read from the DNA, whereas the V and J calls and clone size are those reported in that table. The repertoire includes 2 million to 2.5 million clones, less than 95% of them detected once, and 0.3% to 0.45% sits in the top ten. All donors were healthy HIV-negative adults lacking recent acute infections or vaccinations.

The chain uses TRBV5-1 and TRBJ1-1; tentatively, D is TRBD1 (6 bases). Material for sequencing was naive CD4+ T cells from PBMCs. Documented subset: CD45RA+ positively selected. The TCR originated in a man between 18 and 29 years old in good health. Some clones in this sample may be carry-over from other donors' samples. The CDR3 loop is CASSNEVQGMNTEAFF. The CDR3 DNA is TGCGCCAGCAGCAACGAGGTCCAGGGGATGAACACTGAAGCTTTCTTT.